This T cell receptor beta chain was observed in a study of blood T cell repertoires in COVID-19. In germline, CDR1 is ENHRY, CDR2 SYGVKD. J lost 5 bases, V lost 10 bases, and 7 bases had no gene match. The CDR3 is 12 residues long. The table came from immunoSEQ multiplex PCR; TCRdb's copy has only in-frame clones and leaves some out. In the table there are 200,000 to 250,000 clones, around 83% of which are singletons. The rearrangement uses TRBV10-3 and TRBJ1-2, with 7 bases that match TRBD1. The TCR originated in a woman aged 40 to 49 who had recovered from COVID-19. The sequenced sample consisted of peripheral blood. Here the CDR3 reads CATGTVTYGYTF. The CDR3 DNA sequence: TGTGCCACCGGGACAGTTACGTATGGCTACACCTTC.